This T cell receptor beta chain comes out of a study of T-cell memory formation after mild COVID-19. At the level of the study: Among the donors, TCR clusters were largely specific to each donor.

In its sample, this clonotype was seen a few times. Its antigen is not identified. TCRdb called the 5' RACE reads again in MiXCR, with one record for every CDR3 protein. The table includes 350,000 to 550,000 distinct CDR3 sequences, around 17% detected once. The CDR3 extends over 13 amino acids. V was pared by 6 bases and J by 9 bases, with 6 bases of the junction left unmatched. Looked up from germline, CDR1 is SNHLY and CDR2 is FYNNEI. Whole-study findings and limits: Contracting CD8+ clones were enriched in EMRA, CD4+ mainly in CM and EM.

This receptor was identified in a man aged 18 to 30 who had mild COVID-19 (a few samples of this study predate the infection). Cell type and time point are not known. The sequencing sample was made of PBMCs or a T cell subset sorted from them (not recorded which). The rearrangement joins TRBV2 to TRBJ2-7; TRBD2 matches 12 bases. The chain's CDR3 is CASRLAGGQGQYV. CDR3 in DNA: TGTGCCAGCAGACTAGCGGGGGGTCAGGGGCAGTACGTC.